Here is one TCR beta chain with its context. CDR3 length equals 16 residues. V was trimmed by 3 bases and J by 0 bases, leaving 12 bases between them. Germline assignment: CDR1 MDHEN and CDR2 SYDVKM. Generated by immunoSEQ multiplex PCR, the TCRdb table keeps only in-frame clones and is missing some. The profile covers more than 550,000 clones, with 70% to 90% appearing a single time and over 0.008% taken by the ten largest. The sample belongs to a study of shared T cell receptors in the human thymus. These same records also appear under a second study, on human thymus T cells. That report notes: Usage of V and J genes appeared biased in thymic and blood repertoires.

The material sequenced was thymocytes. The TCR originated in a girl younger than two with a congenital heart defect. The V gene is TRBV28, the J gene TRBJ1-3; D not certain. DNA for the CDR3: TGTGCCAGCAGTTTGTGGCCGATGAACTCTGGAAACACCATATATTTT. It yields the protein CASSLWPMNSGNTIYF. The whole variable domain, remainder taken from reference TRBV28 and TRBJ1-3, is DVKVTQSSRYLVKRTGEKVFLECVQDMDHENMFWYRQDPGLGLRLIYFSYDVKMKEKGDIPEGYSVSREKKERFSLILESASTNQTSMYLCASSLWPMNSGNTIYFGEGSWLTVV.